These 17 T cell receptor beta chains were all obtained from the same sample, sequenced in a study of shared clonotypes between healthy human individuals. Method: immunoSEQ multiplex PCR; TCRdb's copy keeps in-frame clones and lacks some. The data show under 2,000,000 clones, over 85% seen once. Naive-designated CD8 cells lacked CD45RO, were positively enriched for CCR7, and omitted terminally differentiated effector memory CD45RA+ cells. The sequencing input was naive CD8+ T cells sorted from blood. These TCRs come from a young man in good health.

The V call is TRBV19, the J call TRBJ1-1, with TRBD1 identical over 7 bases. CDR3 size: 16 residues. The V gene's germline CDR1 is LNHDA and CDR2 SQIVND (reference sequence). Losses at the gene ends were 5 bases for V and 4 bases for J; bases not matched to a gene: 13. CDR3 nucleotide sequence: TGTGCCAGTAGTTCCTTTTGGGACAGCTCTCTCACTGAAGCTTTCTTT. It is translated as CASSSFWDSSLTEAFF.

This clone was seen a single time. The rearrangement links TRBV27 to TRBJ2-1, with 10 bases fitting TRBD1. The CDR3 is made up of 13 amino acids. Germline CDR1 is MNHEY and CDR2 is SMNVEV (reference sequence). The V and J ends lost 8 bases and 5 bases, in that order; junction bases with no gene match: 3. CDR3 amino acids: CASWDRGNNEQFF. The DNA of the CDR3 is TGTGCCAGCTGGGACAGGGGTAACAATGAGCAGTTCTTC.

The chain is built from TRBV2 and TRBJ1-1, with D possibly matching TRBD1 (5 bases). Germline values: CDR1 SNHLY, CDR2 FYNNEI. Trimming pared 5 bases from V and 4 bases from J, leaving 17 bases between. The CDR3 covers 15 residues. CDR3 coding DNA: TGTGCCAGCAGTCCATCCCAGGGTAGCGGCACTGAAGCTTTCTTT. Encoded protein: CASSPSQGSGTEAFF. Based on the CDR3 plus reference TRBV2 and TRBJ1-1, the full variable domain is EPEVTQTPSHQVTQMGQEVILRCVPISNHLYFYWYRQILGQKVEFLVSFYNNEISEKSEIFDDQFSVERPDGSNFTLKIRSTKLEDSAMYFCASSPSQGSGTEAFFGQGTRLTVV.

The CDR3: CASSKHWTGSNQPQHF. Here the CDR3 DNA reads TGTGCCAGCAGTAAACACTGGACAGGTAGCAATCAGCCCCAGCATTTT. This chain uses TRBV2 with TRBJ1-5, with 7 bases identical to TRBD1. There are 16 residues in the CDR3. The ends lost 5 bases at V and 0 bases at J; junction bases unmatched: 7. The V gene's germline CDR1 is SNHLY and CDR2 FYNNEI.

The chain uses TRBV27 and TRBJ1-4, with D perhaps TRBD1 (5 bases). This CDR3 contains 18 residues. V was shortened by 5 bases and J by 0 bases, with 19 bases between the two germline ends. Germline CDR1 MNHEY, CDR2 SMNVEV (reference sequence). Written as DNA, the CDR3 is TGTGCCAGCAGTAACCTGACTCCGGGGGGTCCAACTAATGAAAAACTGTTTTTT. Translated, it gives CASSNLTPGGPTNEKLFF.

The chain employs TRBV30 and TRBJ2-5; TRBD1 is a possible D gene (6 bases). CDR1 and CDR2 from the germline V gene are GTSNPN and SVGIG (reference sequence). This CDR3 has 13 residues. Trimming stripped 2 bases from V and 5 bases from J, with 12 bases between. The CDR3 here is CAWSTRGKETQYF. For the CDR3, the DNA is TGTGCCTGGAGTACTAGGGGGAAGGAGACCCAGTACTTC.

DNA of the CDR3: TGTGCCAGCAGCGCGGGCTTGGGGACCCAGTACTTC. The encoded protein is CASSAGLGTQYF. The chain links TRBV5-6 to TRBJ2-5, with D maybe TRBD2 (5 bases). This CDR3 has 12 residues. In germline, CDR1 is SGHDT, CDR2 YYEEEE. Trimming stripped 4 bases from V and 7 bases from J, with 11 bases between.

The V call is TRBV29-1, the J call TRBJ2-3, with D hard to call. Germline V lookup: CDR1 SQVTM, CDR2 ANQGSEA. The germline V and J ends were trimmed by 5 bases and 4 bases, with 10 bases remaining between them. The CDR3 loop spans 12 amino acids. Written as DNA, the CDR3 is TGCAGCGTTCATCGGCAGGCAGATACGCAGTATTTT. It is translated as CSVHRQADTQYF.

V is TRBV4-2 and J is TRBJ2-7; 10 positions match TRBD2. The V gene's germline CDR1 is LGHNA and CDR2 YNFKEQ. J lost 3 bases, V lost 3 bases, and 5 bases had no gene match. This CDR3 has 15 amino acids. The CDR3, as DNA: TGTGCCAGCAGCCAGGGAGGGACTAGCGTCTACGAGCAGTACTTC. It encodes CASSQGGTSVYEQYF.

J is TRBJ2-5 and V is TRBV7-9; TRBD2 aligns across 11 bases. The CDR3 is made up of 16 amino acids. V shed 5 bases, J shed 1 base, and the junction held 6 bases outside the gene matches. Germline lookup yields CDR1 SEHNR and CDR2 FQNEAQ (reference sequence). CDR3 region: CASSISSGGSQETQYF. The CDR3 nucleotides are TGTGCCAGCAGCATATCTAGCGGGGGGAGCCAAGAGACCCAGTACTTC.

This chain joins TRBV5-6 and TRBJ2-3; D perhaps matches TRBD1 (6 bases). The V gene's germline CDR1 is SGHDT and CDR2 YYEEEE. There are 18 residues in the CDR3. The V gene lost 4 bases and the J gene lost 3 bases, with 24 bases spanning the gap. In DNA form, the CDR3 reads TGTGCCAGCAGCCACCGGGCAGGGGCCACCTCTTTTACAGATACGCAGTATTTT. Amino acids: CASSHRAGATSFTDTQYF.

A remark on this clone: The identical CDR3 is also encoded by other nucleotide sequences in the sample. The chain carries TRBV5-6 and TRBJ1-2; the D gene is possibly TRBD1 (6 bases). Germline CDR1 is SGHDT and CDR2 is YYEEEE. The CDR3 length is 13 residues. Trimming took off 4 bases at V and 1 base at J, with 8 bases between the two ends. The CDR3 is CASSPDSNYGYTF. The CDR3, as DNA: TGTGCCAGCAGCCCGGACAGTAACTATGGCTACACCTTC.

The chain recombines TRBV7-9 with TRBJ1-6, with no clear D. Germline assignment: CDR1 SEHNR and CDR2 FQNEAQ (reference sequence). CDR3 length: 16 amino acids. The V end lost 0 bases, the J end lost 0 bases, and 6 bases lay between the germline ends. CDR3 nucleotide sequence: TGTGCCAGCAGCTTAGCGCAGAGCTCCTATAATTCACCCCTCCACTTT. It encodes CASSLAQSSYNSPLHF.

This clone was seen once. The rearrangement uses TRBV6-1 and TRBJ1-3; possibly TRBD1 for D (5 bases). Germline V lookup: CDR1 MNHNS, CDR2 SASEGT. V gave up 4 bases and J gave up 4 bases, with 14 bases separating them. The CDR3 spans 15 residues. DNA for the CDR3: TGTGCCAGCAGTGCCGTAACAGGTTTCGGAAACACCATATATTTT. The encoded protein is CASSAVTGFGNTIYF.

This chain joins TRBV5-4 and TRBJ2-3, with 10 bases lining up with TRBD2. CDR1 and CDR2 (germline): SGHNT, YYREEE (reference sequence). Germline trimming cut 5 bases from V and 2 bases from J; bases unmatched to any gene: 8. CDR3 length equals 16 residues. The CDR3: CASSPGAGGYTDTQYF. The CDR3 DNA is TGTGCCAGCAGTCCCGGAGCGGGAGGGTACACAGATACGCAGTATTTT.

This rearrangement joins TRBV11-2 to TRBJ1-2, with TRBD1 as a possible D gene (5 bases). The CDR3 is 14 amino acids. The germline gives CDR1 SGHAT, CDR2 FQNNGV. Trimming left V 2 bases short and J 5 bases short, with 12 bases between. Here the CDR3 reads CASSLWVGDYGYTF. The CDR3 region has the DNA TGTGCCAGCAGCTTATGGGTGGGGGATTATGGCTACACCTTC.

The chain employs TRBV7-9 and TRBJ1-1; D unresolved. The CDR3 contains 14 residues. The ends were cut back, 6 bases at V and 3 bases at J, with 14 bases in the middle. The germline CDR1 and CDR2 sequences are SEHNR and FQNEAQ (reference sequence). The CDR3 spells CASRLAVYDTEAFF. CDR3 sequence (DNA): TGTGCCAGCAGACTAGCAGTTTACGACACTGAAGCTTTCTTT.